The sequence of this T cell receptor beta chain was determined in a study of blood T cells in healthy people across ages (dated by TCRdb to the mid-2010s). For context, the study as a whole: In model experiments, roughly one uniquely barcoded TCR beta cDNA molecule per two T cells was captured by template switching. Age-related changes in TCR beta repertoire diversity were measured in the study by deep sequencing normalized with unique cDNA molecular identifiers. Donors were grouped into four age groups: young (average roughly 15 years), middle-aged (39), aged (62) and long-lived (around 80). To avoid experimental bias, donors of different ages were distributed randomly across sequencing lanes. For two donors (one aged 18 to 29 and one aged 80 or older), the study analyzed two additional independent replicas of 1 million unique cDNA reads from the same blood draw. The research as a whole found: Observed TCR beta diversity per million T cells fell roughly linearly with age, and a significant reduction was already apparent by age around 40. The long-lived group showed more naive CD4+ T cells, fewer expanded clones and increased TCR diversity than the aged group, suggesting age selection. Conclusive comparison of naive and antigen-experienced compartments was prevented by the profiling of bulk unsorted PBMCs. Total diversity estimates from one million sequenced T cells were considered lower bounds and underestimates. Observed TCR beta diversity correlated strongly with the percentage of naive T cells measured by flow cytometry. Donor CMV infection status was unknown, potentially confounding age-related changes in expanded clonotypes.

Library preparation was by 5' RACE. The sequencer listed for this sample is Illumina HiSeq 2500. A second PCR of about 7 to 12 cycles was performed with a sample-barcoded 5' primer and a J-beta primer mix. Each TCR beta cDNA molecule received a unique molecular identifier from a template-switch 5' adaptor carrying 12 random nucleotides. At least 2.5 million CDR3-containing paired-end reads were obtained from each sample. The Mint cDNA synthesis kit, primed by a TRBC-specific oligonucleotide, was used to synthesize first-strand cDNA from all RNA. Following uracil-DNA glycosylase treatment, a first 18-cycle PCR with universal primers M1SS and BC2_uni_R was performed on all cDNA. In the paper's pipeline: For normalization, 1 million high-quality reads, each with a distinct molecular identifier, were randomly selected from each sample. Reads with shared molecular identifiers were discarded instead of being binned into consensus sequences. MiTCR, set to a Q25 quality threshold and the strictest error-elimination algorithm, was used for CDR3 identification, clonotype clustering and error correction. A nonparametric unseen species model with Euler transformation was used to estimate a lower bound on total TCR beta diversity. TCRdb redid the processing of the public reads, applying fastp at Q25 and MiXCR, and retained in-frame beta chains. Rows are combined by CDR3 protein, so each entry shows the most common genes and DNA. The V and J calls, along with clone size, are taken from TCRdb and not from the paper's own processing. Recorded for this sample are approximately 1.5 million distinct CDR3 sequences; almost 35% of them occurred a single time. About 11% of the sample is taken by the ten largest.

Systemically healthy Caucasian individuals from Russia, approximately 39 in total and aged roughly 6 to 90 years, were included as donors. Approximately 9.3 milliliters of peripheral blood were collected from each donor into EDTA-treated Vacutainer tubes. Ficoll-Paque density-gradient centrifugation was used to isolate PBMCs, with at least 6.5 million obtained per sample. Trizol reagent was used to extract total RNA from the PBMCs, yielding at least 5.5 micrograms per sample. Naive CD45RAhigh/CD27high T cell percentages were measured by flow cytometry on a PBMC aliquot from every donor. V is reduced by 3 bases and J by 3 bases, leaving a spacing of 9 bases between them. Looking up the germline V gene (reference sequence) yields CDR1 MNHEY and CDR2 SMNVEV. The CDR3 runs 13 amino acids, cysteine and phenylalanine included. Just CDR3 DNA is preserved here, 39 bases in frame from base 1. This clonotype was seen a few times. It lacks a known antigen. Nothing much larger sits one base from this clone, and base qualities are not available.

The chain uses TRBV27 and TRBJ2-7; the D gene remains uncertain. The TCR sequence derives from a woman under 40 in good health. Sequenced sample: blood. The DNA is as follows: TGTGCCAGCAGTTTCGCTCAGAACTACGAGCAGTACTTC. Translation gives CASSFAQNYEQYF.